This T cell receptor (beta chain) was captured in a study of blood T cell repertoires in COVID-19 (dated by TCRdb to between 2020 and 2021). Background for the entire study: Samples covering the acute and convalescent phases of COVID-19 were provided by collaborators in the United States, Italy and Spain. The sample metadata nearly always contained a de-identified subject ID, COVID-19 status, age in years and sex. The repertoires were made available in a free public database intended to serve as a resource for research on the immune response to SARS-CoV-2. The material from the prospective study consisted of cDNA or gDNA derived from T cells, B-cell-depleted T cells, or PBMCs. Deeply sampled blood TCRbeta repertoires from subjects exposed to, actively infected with, or recovered from COVID-19 were included in the dataset. Samples came from the ongoing ImmuneRACE study (first 160 participants) plus 1,254 subjects from 6 global collaborators. HLA class I and class II types, where available, came from metadata supplied by the sample provider rather than from assay-based typing.

Notes on this clone: Which antigen it targets is not known. The record has no base qualities; no much larger clone is one base away.

TCRbeta CDR3 regions were amplified from genomic DNA using the immunoSEQ Assay, a bias-controlled multiplex PCR. Per the authors' processing: Nucleated cell counts per sample were estimated from amplification of reference gene primers within the assay. To quantify the absolute abundance of each unique TCRbeta CDR3 rearrangement, sequence reads were collapsed and filtered. For each sample, productive Simpson clonality was calculated by taking the square root of Simpson's diversity index across productive rearrangements. What TCRdb holds here is the immuneACCESS table cut down to in-frame rearrangements. Part of the clones is not present; checked against another copy, under half of the missing clones reflect an unresolved V gene, and the others are unexplained. The V and J calls and clone size were taken over from that table, and D and trimming were inferred from the DNA. The sample profile shows roughly 140,000 clones; almost 80% of them were found once. Of the sample, 8.6% falls within the top ten clones.

From a lookup of the germline V gene, CDR1 and CDR2 are KGHDR and SFDVKD. Trimming accounts for 4 bases at V and 3 bases at J, while the number of junction bases matched to no gene is 10. The CDR3, from cysteine to phenylalanine, totals 17 residues. Left in the record is the CDR3 DNA by itself, 51 bases read in frame from the first base. Paper-wide results and their limitations: Clinical and demographic metadata were provided uncurated, with the amount varying by source and participant.

Collaborating institutions collected whole blood in K2EDTA tubes following their own protocols. For TCRbeta analysis, collaborator samples were shipped as frozen whole blood, as isolated PBMCs, or as DNA extracted from either sample type. The chain couples TRBV24-1 to TRBJ2-2, with 7 bases in between that match TRBD1. The TCR comes from a middle-aged man with active or convalescent COVID-19. Sequenced material: peripheral blood. The CDR3 loop reads CATSDRRPTGYTGELFF. Read as DNA, the sequence is TGTGCCACCAGTGACCGAAGACCGACAGGGTACACCGGGGAGCTGTTTTTT.